These 24 T cell receptor beta chains were all obtained from the same sample, sequenced in a study of T cell changes during pregnancy in multiple sclerosis. TCRdb's copy holds only in-frame clones and misses some; the assay was immunoSEQ multiplex PCR. The data hold 110,000 or so clones, with 80% to 95% observed a single time. The sequences come from peripheral blood, collected before pregnancy. Receptors originate from a female donor with multiple sclerosis, enrolled in a pregnancy study.

The rearrangement links TRBV2 to TRBJ1-2; a weak D match, TRBD1 (5 bases). The V and J ends lost 4 bases and 1 base respectively, with 10 bases between them. This CDR3 is built from 14 residues. Looked up from germline, CDR1 is SNHLY and CDR2 is FYNNEI. This CDR3 reads CASSVPQDNYGYTF. The CDR3 region has the DNA TGTGCCAGCAGTGTGCCACAGGATAACTATGGCTACACCTTC.

This clone was found many times. The V and J genes are TRBV7-2 and TRBJ1-6; unclear D gene. Germline-derived CDR1 and CDR2 are SGHTA and FQGNSA. The CDR3 runs to 16 residues. Deletions cut 6 bases from V and 3 bases from J, with 15 bases between. The CDR3 is CASSFPSAIYNSPLHF. The CDR3 DNA reads TGTGCCAGCAGTTTCCCGAGCGCAATCTATAATTCACCCCTCCACTTT.

This chain uses TRBV7-2 with TRBJ2-3, with 13 bases identical to TRBD2. V gave up 1 base and J gave up 0 bases; unmatched junction bases: 4. Germline lookup yields CDR1 SGHTA and CDR2 FQGNSA. The CDR3 spans 18 residues. Here the CDR3 DNA reads TGTGCCAGCAGCTTAGAAACTAGCGGGGGGGACAGCACAGATACGCAGTATTTT. Translation: CASSLETSGGDSTDTQYF.

This chain joins TRBV2 and TRBJ2-2, with 9 bases that match TRBD1. The CDR3 loop spans 15 amino acids. Germline V lookup: CDR1 SNHLY, CDR2 FYNNEI. V lost 6 bases and J lost 5; bases outside the gene matches: 7. Written as DNA, the CDR3 is TGTGCCAGCAGGGCCAGGACAGGGGATACCGGGGAGCTGTTTTTT. Its translation: CASRARTGDTGELFF.

The chain has TRBV28 and TRBJ2-6; no firm D call. Germline V gene sequence: CDR1 MDHEN, CDR2 SYDVKM. Deletions cut 7 bases from V and 3 bases from J, with 16 bases between. The CDR3 loop spans 16 amino acids. CDR3 amino acids: CASTYLRANGANVLTF. In nucleotides, the CDR3 is TGTGCCAGCACTTACTTGAGAGCTAATGGGGCCAACGTCCTGACTTTC.

The V gene is TRBV5-1, the J gene TRBJ1-5; no clear D gene. The CDR3 spans 15 residues. V gave up 0 bases and J gave up 0 bases, with 7 bases separating them. From germline, CDR1 is SGHRS and CDR2 YFSETQ. Written as DNA, the CDR3 is TGCGCCAGCAGCTTGGACAGCTATAGCAATCAGCCCCAGCATTTT. The encoded protein is CASSLDSYSNQPQHF. Variable domain in full (rest from reference TRBV5-1 and TRBJ1-5): KAGVTQTPRYLIKTRGQQVTLSCSPISGHRSVSWYQQTPGQGLQFLFEYFSETQRNKGNFPGRFSGRQFSNSRSEMNVSTLELGDSALYLCASSLDSYSNQPQHFGDGTRLSIL.

V and J are TRBV5-1 and TRBJ2-1, with D perhaps matching TRBD2 (6 bases). Trimming left V 0 bases short and J 3 bases short, with 13 bases between. The CDR3 has 16 amino acids. Per the germline V gene, CDR1 is SGHRS and CDR2 is YFSETQ. CDR3 amino acids: CASSLGAGRGYNEQFF. The CDR3, as DNA: TGCGCCAGCAGCTTGGGGGCGGGAAGGGGCTACAATGAGCAGTTCTTC. Supplemented by reference TRBV5-1 and TRBJ2-1, the full variable domain reads KAGVTQTPRYLIKTRGQQVTLSCSPISGHRSVSWYQQTPGQGLQFLFEYFSETQRNKGNFPGRFSGRQFSNSRSEMNVSTLELGDSALYLCASSLGAGRGYNEQFFGPGTRLTVL.

This chain uses TRBV19 with TRBJ1-5; tentative D call: TRBD1 (5 bases). With 4 bases removed from V and 3 bases from J, the gap between germline ends came to 10 bases. This CDR3 region has 14 residues. Germline loops: CDR1 LNHDA, CDR2 SQIVND (reference sequence). For the CDR3, the DNA is TGTGCCAGTAGTACCCAGGGAACCAATCAGCCCCAGCATTTT. This gives the protein CASSTQGTNQPQHF.

V is TRBV11-2 and J is TRBJ2-3, with 9 bases identical to TRBD2. This CDR3 comprises 16 residues. CDR1 and CDR2 from the germline V gene are SGHAT and FQNNGV. J was trimmed by 0 bases and V by 5 bases; bases with no gene match: 6. CDR3 in amino acids: CASSPSSGRSTDTQYF. Here the CDR3 DNA reads TGTGCCAGCAGCCCGAGTAGCGGGAGAAGCACAGATACGCAGTATTTT.

This chain uses TRBV9 with TRBJ1-2; 9 bases line up with TRBD1. CDR1 is SGDLS and CDR2 is YYNGEE in the germline V gene. The trim removed 0 bases at V and 7 bases at J, leaving 4 bases unmatched. CDR3 length: 14 amino acids. CDR3 region: CASSVGTGEGGYTF. The CDR3 coding sequence is TGTGCCAGCAGCGTAGGGACAGGGGAAGGTGGCTACACCTTC.

Written as DNA, the CDR3 is TGTGCCAGCAGCTTATTCCCCGGACTAGCGGGGGTGGGCAATGAGCAGTTCTTC. It codes for CASSLFPGLAGVGNEQFF. This rearrangement joins TRBV7-2 to TRBJ2-1, with 13 bases identical to TRBD2. This CDR3 region has 18 residues. The germline gives CDR1 SGHTA, CDR2 FQGNSA. V was pared by 2 bases and J by 6 bases, with 10 bases of the junction left unmatched.

The gene calls are TRBV5-1 and TRBJ1-6, with D possibly TRBD1 on 6 matching bases. The CDR3 has 19 residues. Germline V CDR1 and CDR2: SGHRS, YFSETQ. With 4 bases removed from V and 6 bases from J, the gap between germline ends came to 26 bases. The CDR3 here is CASSRHSSGQPSSNSPLHF. The DNA for the CDR3 is TGCGCCAGCAGCCGACACTCCTCCGGACAGCCCAGTAGTAATTCACCCCTCCACTTT.

This chain joins TRBV7-9 and TRBJ2-1; 10 nucleotides match TRBD1. Germline CDR1 and CDR2: SEHNR and FQNEAQ (reference sequence). V trimming: 4 bases; J trimming: 0 bases; junction bases outside the gene matches: 12. The CDR3 is 19 amino acids. CDR3 loop: CASSSGQGRSIISYNEQFF. The CDR3 nucleotides are TGTGCCAGCAGCTCGGGACAGGGGCGATCAATTATCTCCTACAATGAGCAGTTCTTC. Complete variable domain (other parts from reference TRBV7-9 and TRBJ2-1): DTGVSQNPRHKITKRGQNVTFRCDPISEHNRLYWYRQTLGQGPEFLTYFQNEAQLEKSRLLSDRFSAERPKGSFSTLEIQRTEQGDSAMYLCASSSGQGRSIISYNEQFFGPGTRLTVL.

This chain joins TRBV6-4 and TRBJ2-3; D not certain. CDR3 length: 10 residues. V was clipped by 9 bases and J by 4 bases, with 5 bases between them. Germline-derived CDR1 and CDR2 are MRHNA and SNTAGT. The CDR3 loop reads CARQPDTQYF. CDR3 coding DNA: TGTGCCAGACAGCCAGATACGCAGTATTTT.

The chain joins TRBV2 to TRBJ2-5, with unresolved D. The V gene lost 7 bases and the J gene lost 5 bases, with 8 bases spanning the gap. Germline CDR1 reads SNHLY; CDR2 reads FYNNEI. This CDR3 is built from 11 residues. The CDR3: CASTEEETQYF. The CDR3 DNA follows: TGTGCCAGCACCGAGGAGGAGACCCAGTACTTC.

J is TRBJ1-2 and V is TRBV6-5, with 8 bases aligning to TRBD1. The CDR3 consists of 14 residues. Trimming took 6 bases from V and 3 from J; bases not matched to a gene: 6. Per the germline V gene, CDR1 is MNHEY and CDR2 is SVGAGI. CDR3 DNA: TGTGCCAGCAGCCAGGACAGGGATGACTATGGCTACACCTTC. As protein: CASSQDRDDYGYTF.

This chain connects TRBV7-3 to TRBJ2-3; D unclear. The CDR3 is 14 residues long. Germline-derived CDR1 and CDR2 are SGHTA and FQGTGA. V lost 5 bases and J 1 base, leaving 10 bases between the germline ends. The chain's CDR3 is CASSPFSGTDTQYF. CDR3 in DNA: TGTGCCAGCAGCCCTTTCTCGGGCACAGATACGCAGTATTTT. The entire variable domain, with the rest obtained from reference TRBV7-3 and TRBJ2-3, is as follows: GAGVSQTPSNKVTEKGKYVELRCDPISGHTALYWYRQSLGQGPEFLIYFQGTGAADDSGLPNDRFFAVRPEGSVSTLKIQRTERGDSAVYLCASSPFSGTDTQYFGPGTRLTVL.

Only a few counts were recorded for this clone. The V gene is TRBV7-9, the J gene TRBJ1-1, with D unclear. Deletions cut 1 base from V and 4 bases from J, with 10 bases between. Germline-derived CDR1 and CDR2 are SEHNR and FQNEAQ (reference sequence). This CDR3 has 14 residues. This chain's CDR3 is CASSLDSTGTEAFF. In DNA, the CDR3 is TGTGCCAGCAGCTTAGACAGCACCGGCACTGAAGCTTTCTTT.

The V and J genes are TRBV27 and TRBJ2-5, with TRBD2 matching over 12 bases. The V gene's germline CDR1 is MNHEY and CDR2 SMNVEV (reference sequence). Trimming took 6 bases from V and 5 from J; bases not matched to a gene: 7. This CDR3 is built from 15 residues. CDR3 nucleotide sequence: TGTGCCAGCAGCGGGGGACTAGCGGGCCGTGAGACCCAGTACTTC. It yields the protein CASSGGLAGRETQYF.

The chain couples TRBV27 to TRBJ1-2; tentatively, D is TRBD1 (6 bases). V gave up 4 bases and J gave up 7 bases, with 19 bases separating them. This CDR3 is 15 amino acids long. Germline V gives CDR1 MNHEY, CDR2 SMNVEV (reference sequence). As DNA, the CDR3 is TGTGCCAGCAGTTCCCCCCCTATCTCAGGGGCTGGCTACACCTTC. This gives the protein CASSSPPISGAGYTF.

This clone was picked up one time. This chain uses TRBV19 with TRBJ1-1; tentatively, D is TRBD1 (5 bases). The CDR3 spans 22 residues. CDR1 is LNHDA, CDR2 SQIVND, per germline (reference sequence). V dropped 0 bases and J dropped 0 bases, with 29 bases sitting between them. The CDR3 reads CASSIDLFRVWGTGKMNTEAFF. CDR3 nucleotides: TGTGCCAGTAGTATAGATCTGTTTCGGGTATGGGGCACGGGTAAAATGAACACTGAAGCTTTCTTT.

The genes are TRBV9 and TRBJ2-5; D perhaps matches TRBD2 (6 bases). Trimming removed 0 bases from V and 4 bases from J, with 13 bases in between. The germline V gene encodes CDR1 SGDLS and CDR2 YYNGEE. The CDR3 sequence is 15 residues long. DNA for the CDR3: TGTGCCAGCAGCGTAGCGGGAGAGTGGGCAGAGACCCAGTACTTC. Translation gives CASSVAGEWAETQYF.

The chain combines TRBV11-2 with TRBJ2-1, with D possibly being TRBD2 (5 bases). V lost 0 bases and J lost 2, with 11 bases in between. Germline CDR1 reads SGHAT; CDR2 reads FQNNGV. The CDR3 covers 16 residues. This CDR3 reads CASSLEAWGAYNEQFF. The CDR3 region has the DNA TGTGCCAGCAGCTTAGAGGCGTGGGGAGCCTACAATGAGCAGTTCTTC.

The chain links TRBV9 to TRBJ2-3; 8 nucleotides agree with TRBD2. From germline, CDR1 is SGDLS and CDR2 YYNGEE. The CDR3 is 17 residues long. V trimming: 0 bases; J trimming: 4 bases; junction bases outside the gene matches: 10. The CDR3 DNA reads TGTGCCAGCAGCGTAGTCAGAACGGGAGGGCCCGCAGATACGCAGTATTTT. Translated: CASSVVRTGGPADTQYF.